This entry describes one T cell receptor (beta chain). Its antigen remains unidentified. RNA in amounts of roughly 0.5 to 1 ug was reverse transcribed with random hexamers. A multiplex approach, immunoSEQ multiplex PCR, amplified TCR beta CDR3 across 54 Vbeta and 13 Jbeta. TCRdb re-derived calls from the immunoSEQ multiplex PCR reads in MiXCR, one entry per CDR3 protein. The data contain some 260,000 distinct CDR3 sequences, roughly 81% of them singletons. Sequencing of TCR beta covered CD8+ and CD4+ T cells obtained from blood. Negative magnetic isolation gave CD8+ and CD4+ cells; FACS enriched CD8+ TEMRA. This sample was taken from a study of CD8 T cells in Susac syndrome. Findings and caveats of the study: Acknowledgment was made by the study that its TCR sequencing and HLA analysis involved a relatively small number of individuals.

The CDR3 contains 14 residues. The germline V gene has CDR1 SGHAT and CDR2 FQNNGV. The ends were cut back, 0 bases at V and 6 bases at J, with 9 bases in the middle. Sequencing was performed on CD8+ T cells from PBMCs. The chain is built from TRBV11-2 and TRBJ1-5; D gene ambiguous. This receptor was obtained from a human donor with multiple sclerosis. The CDR3 protein is CASSLDQSTQPQHF. The CDR3 DNA reads as TGTGCCAGCAGCTTAGATCAGTCCACTCAGCCCCAGCATTTT.